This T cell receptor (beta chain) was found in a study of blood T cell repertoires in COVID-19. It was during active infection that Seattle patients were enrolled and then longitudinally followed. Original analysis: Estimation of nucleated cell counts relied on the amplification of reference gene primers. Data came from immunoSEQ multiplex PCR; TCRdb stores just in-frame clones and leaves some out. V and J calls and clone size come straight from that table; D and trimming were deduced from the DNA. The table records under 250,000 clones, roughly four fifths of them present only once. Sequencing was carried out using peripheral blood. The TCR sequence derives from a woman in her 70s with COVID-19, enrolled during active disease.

DNA for the CDR3: TGTGCCAGCAGTGGACAACTAGCGCCGACCGGGGAGCTGTTTTTT. This sequence encodes CASSGQLAPTGELFF. The chain combines TRBV2 with TRBJ2-2, with 7 bases that match TRBD2. The length of the CDR3 is 15 residues. Germline CDR1 reads SNHLY; CDR2 reads FYNNEI. The junction had 7 bases not matched to a gene; V was cut back by 4 bases and J by 5 bases.